This T cell receptor (beta chain) was sequenced for a study of early T cells in non-severe SARS-CoV-2 infection. MiXCR was run by TCRdb on the 5' RACE reads, yielding one entry per CDR3 protein. The profile shows some 71,000 distinct CDR3 sequences, approximately 13% of them singletons. Per germline, CDR1 DFQATT and CDR2 SNEGSKA (reference sequence). CDR3 size: 13 residues. Trimming cost V 6 bases and J 3 bases, with 11 bases left between them. This clonotype was observed at least ten times. V gene TRBV20-1 combines with J gene TRBJ1-4; no firm D call. Sequenced sample: whole blood. The clonotype originates from an adult who was a healthcare worker with PCR-confirmed SARS-CoV-2 infection or an uninfected control (not recorded which). CDR3 in amino acids: CSALGLANEKLFF. The CDR3 DNA reads as TGCAGTGCGTTAGGGCTGGCTAATGAAAAACTGTTTTTT.